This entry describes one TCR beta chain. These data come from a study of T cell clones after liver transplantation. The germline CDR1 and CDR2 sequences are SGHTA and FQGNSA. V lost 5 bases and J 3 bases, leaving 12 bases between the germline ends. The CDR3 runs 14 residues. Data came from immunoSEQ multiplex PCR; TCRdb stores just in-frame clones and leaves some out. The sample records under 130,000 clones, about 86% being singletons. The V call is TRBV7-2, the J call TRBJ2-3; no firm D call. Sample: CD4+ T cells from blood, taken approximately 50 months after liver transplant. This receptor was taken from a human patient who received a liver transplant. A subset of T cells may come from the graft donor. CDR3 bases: TGTGCCAGCAGCCGCCTCGGGTGGACAGATACGCAGTATTTT. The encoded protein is CASSRLGWTDTQYF.